Below, 20 T cell receptor beta chains from the same sample are listed, as sequenced in a study of Ad26.COV2.S vaccination and SARS-CoV-2 variants. Sequencing used immunoSEQ multiplex PCR; TCRdb keeps in-frame clones, though not all of them. Of over 350,000 clones listed, less than 90% are singletons. The treatment here: roughly 18 received Ad26.COV2.S at low or high dose, single or two shots; several received placebo; per-sample allocation not given. Sampling occurred on day 63 after the first vaccine or placebo injection. The starting material was peripheral blood, obtained in a trial of Ad26.COV2.S vaccine versus placebo. Source of these receptors: a person between 18 and 59 years old who received the Ad26.COV2.S COVID-19 vaccine or a placebo.

The chain couples TRBV2 to TRBJ2-2, with 9 positions matching TRBD2. The CDR3 covers 14 residues. Germline assignment: CDR1 SNHLY and CDR2 FYNNEI. Losses at the gene ends were 8 bases for V and 5 bases for J; bases not matched to a gene: 6. In DNA form, the CDR3 reads TGTGCCAGCGAAGTGGGACTAGCTACCGGGGAGCTGTTTTTT. The encoded protein is CASEVGLATGELFF. Filled out from reference TRBV2 and TRBJ2-2, the complete variable domain reads EPEVTQTPSHQVTQMGQEVILRCVPISNHLYFYWYRQILGQKVEFLVSFYNNEISEKSEIFDDQFSVERPDGSNFTLKIRSTKLEDSAMYFCASEVGLATGELFFGEGSRLTVL.

The gene calls are TRBV7-9 and TRBJ1-1, with 7 bases lining up with TRBD1. CDR3 size: 16 residues. V lost 5 bases to trimming and J lost 4 bases; unmatched junction nucleotides: 13. In germline, CDR1 is SEHNR, CDR2 FQNEAQ (reference sequence). The CDR3 coding sequence is TGTGCCAGCAGCCCGGGACAGAGAGCACAAGGCACTGAAGCTTTCTTT. Amino acids: CASSPGQRAQGTEAFF.

The chain's CDR3 is CASSQGPGRGWTTEAFF. DNA for the CDR3: TGCGCCAGCAGCCAAGGACCCGGGAGGGGCTGGACCACTGAAGCTTTCTTT. The chain carries TRBV4-1 and TRBJ1-1; D is perhaps TRBD1 (5 bases). Per germline, CDR1 MGHRA and CDR2 YSYEKL. The CDR3 contains 17 residues. V lost 1 base to trimming and J lost 4 bases, with 19 bases between them.

The chain carries TRBV5-1 and TRBJ2-2; D remains unclear. This CDR3 is built from 11 residues. The V gene's germline CDR1 is SGHRS and CDR2 YFSETQ. The ends were cut back, 5 bases at V and 7 bases at J, with 6 bases in the middle. CDR3: CASRIGGELFF. The CDR3 bases are TGCGCCAGCAGGATCGGCGGGGAGCTGTTTTTT. Looking up the rest from reference TRBV5-1 and TRBJ2-2 gives the full variable domain: KAGVTQTPRYLIKTRGQQVTLSCSPISGHRSVSWYQQTPGQGLQFLFEYFSETQRNKGNFPGRFSGRQFSNSRSEMNVSTLELGDSALYLCASRIGGELFFGEGSRLTVL.

For the CDR3, the DNA is TGTGCCAGCAGTTTTGCAGGGACCACTGAAGCTTTCTTT. Translating it yields CASSFAGTTEAFF. V gene TRBV12-3 or TRBV12-4 combines with J gene TRBJ1-1, with D tentatively TRBD1 (5 bases). Trimming took 3 bases from V and 4 from J, leaving 9 bases between them. The CDR3 spans 13 residues.

The genes are TRBV29-1 and TRBJ1-1; possibly TRBD1 for D (5 bases). Deletions cut 3 bases from V and 3 bases from J, with 14 bases between. The CDR3 runs to 14 residues. CDR1 is SQVTM and CDR2 is ANQGSEA in the germline V gene. CDR3 nucleotide sequence: TGCAGCGTTGATTGGGGGGAATTGGACACTGAAGCTTTCTTT. Protein product: CSVDWGELDTEAFF.

V and J are TRBV5-1 and TRBJ2-1, with 7 bases fitting TRBD1. CDR1 and CDR2 (germline): SGHRS, YFSETQ. This CDR3 is built from 14 residues. The V segment lost 0 bases and the J segment 8 bases; nucleotides outside the gene matches: 5. The CDR3 DNA reads TGCGCCAGCAGCTTGGGACAGGGAGACGATGAGCAGTTCTTC. It specifies CASSLGQGDDEQFF.

V gene TRBV6-6 combines with J gene TRBJ1-2; a weak D match, TRBD1 (6 bases). This CDR3 contains 15 residues. The germline V and J ends were trimmed by 2 bases and 2 bases, with 12 bases remaining between them. CDR1 and CDR2 (germline): MNHNY, SVGAGI (reference sequence). The CDR3: CASSYESGTNYGYTF. CDR3 DNA sequence: TGTGCCAGCAGTTACGAATCCGGGACAAACTATGGCTACACCTTC.

CDR3 bases: TGTGCCTGGAGTCTCCAGATAAATGAAAAACTGTTTTTT. Protein product: CAWSLQINEKLFF. This chain uses TRBV30 with TRBJ1-4, with D uncertain. Germline loops: CDR1 GTSNPN, CDR2 SVGIG (reference sequence). This CDR3 is 13 amino acids long. Between the trimmed V and J ends, which lost 2 bases and 5 bases, there was a span of 9 bases.

This chain joins TRBV27 and TRBJ2-1; TRBD2 is a possible D gene (7 bases). This CDR3 has 16 amino acids. V shed 3 bases and J shed 4 bases, with 16 bases lying between them. Germline values: CDR1 MNHEY, CDR2 SMNVEV (reference sequence). In DNA, the CDR3 is TGTGCCAGCAGTTTCCGCAGGGGTAGCGGGTACAATGAGCAGTTCTTC. Translation gives CASSFRRGSGYNEQFF.

The J gene is TRBJ1-2, the V gene TRBV7-9; no clear D gene. The CDR3 spans 15 residues. V lost 5 bases to trimming and J lost 4 bases, with 17 bases between them. Germline V gives CDR1 SEHNR, CDR2 FQNEAQ (reference sequence). The CDR3 DNA reads TGTGCCAGCAGCCTAGGACTCAGCAAGGGCTATGGCTACACCTTC. Translation: CASSLGLSKGYGYTF.

This chain joins TRBV12-5 and TRBJ1-5; D is undetermined. V was trimmed by 3 bases and J by 4 bases, leaving 4 bases between them. Germline V CDR1 and CDR2: LGHNT, FRNRAP. The CDR3 length is 12 residues. The CDR3 DNA is TGTGCTAGTGGTTTAGATAATCAGCCCCAGCATTTT. This gives the protein CASGLDNQPQHF.

The chain links TRBV18 to TRBJ2-5, with 9 positions matching TRBD1. Germline CDR1 and CDR2: KGHSH and LQKENI. V was pared by 6 bases and J by 5 bases, with 10 bases of the junction left unmatched. The CDR3 runs 15 residues. CDR3 region: CASSAPGTGMETQYF. The CDR3 region has the DNA TGTGCCAGCTCCGCCCCCGGGACAGGGATGGAGACCCAGTACTTC.

The J gene is TRBJ2-5, the V gene TRBV15; no definite D call. Germline lookup yields CDR1 LNHNV and CDR2 YYDKDF (reference sequence). CDR3 length: 14 residues. Trimming removed 3 bases from V and 1 base from J, with 9 bases in between. The CDR3 DNA reads as TGTGCCACCAGCAGTAGACAACTCCAAGAGACCCAGTACTTC. Protein sequence: CATSSRQLQETQYF.

The chain links TRBV30 to TRBJ1-6; D is ambiguous. The V end lost 4 bases, the J end lost 9 bases, and 19 bases lay between the germline ends. Germline values: CDR1 GTSNPN, CDR2 SVGIG (reference sequence). The CDR3 runs 15 residues. CDR3: CAWTPRRVLISPLHF. Here the CDR3 DNA reads TGTGCCTGGACCCCCCGACGGGTACTTATTTCACCCCTCCACTTT.

The gene calls are TRBV18 and TRBJ1-6, with TRBD1 matching over 10 bases. The trim removed 2 bases at V and 9 bases at J, leaving 7 bases unmatched. CDR3 length equals 16 residues. Germline V gene lookup returns CDR1 KGHSH and CDR2 LQKENI. CDR3 in amino acids: CASSPTSGTGVSPLHF. For the CDR3, the DNA is TGTGCCAGCTCACCAACGTCCGGGACAGGGGTTTCACCCCTCCACTTT.

The chain carries TRBV7-9 and TRBJ2-5, with D uncertain. The germline V gene encodes CDR1 SEHNR and CDR2 FQNEAQ (reference sequence). Deletions cut 5 bases from V and 0 bases from J, with 16 bases between. CDR3 size: 16 residues. The CDR3 reads CASSREGQAYQETQYF. The CDR3 DNA reads TGTGCCAGCAGCAGAGAAGGTCAGGCCTACCAAGAGACCCAGTACTTC. Based on the CDR3 plus reference TRBV7-9 and TRBJ2-5, the full variable domain is DTGVSQNPRHKITKRGQNVTFRCDPISEHNRLYWYRQTLGQGPEFLTYFQNEAQLEKSRLLSDRFSAERPKGSFSTLEIQRTEQGDSAMYLCASSREGQAYQETQYFGPGTRLLVL.

This clone appeared a single time. The genes are TRBV6-5 and TRBJ2-5, with unresolved D. CDR1 is MNHEY and CDR2 is SVGAGI in the germline V gene. The CDR3 sequence is 15 residues long. Trimming took 6 bases from V and 5 from J, leaving 19 bases between them. The CDR3 coding sequence is TGTGCCAGCAGCCCCACCTTCGGTGGGAAGGAGACCCAGTACTTC. This sequence encodes CASSPTFGGKETQYF.

This chain links TRBV3-1 (or the pseudogene TRBV3-2) with TRBJ1-6; D is uncertain. Trimming removed 0 bases from V and 5 bases from J, with 11 bases in between. The CDR3 is 16 amino acids. Germline V gene lookup returns CDR1 LGHDT and CDR2 YNNKEL (reference sequence). CDR3 loop: CASSQELGSDNSPLHF. CDR3 nucleotide sequence: TGTGCCAGCAGCCAAGAGCTGGGGAGTGATAATTCACCCCTCCACTTT.

The rearrangement links TRBV4-1 to TRBJ1-2; 7 bases fit TRBD1. This CDR3 is built from 13 residues. V was clipped by 4 bases and J by 8 bases; unmatched bases: 7. CDR1 is MGHRA and CDR2 is YSYEKL in the germline V gene. CDR3 region: CASSRDREEGYTF. The CDR3 DNA follows: TGCGCCAGCAGCCGAGACAGGGAAGAAGGCTACACCTTC.